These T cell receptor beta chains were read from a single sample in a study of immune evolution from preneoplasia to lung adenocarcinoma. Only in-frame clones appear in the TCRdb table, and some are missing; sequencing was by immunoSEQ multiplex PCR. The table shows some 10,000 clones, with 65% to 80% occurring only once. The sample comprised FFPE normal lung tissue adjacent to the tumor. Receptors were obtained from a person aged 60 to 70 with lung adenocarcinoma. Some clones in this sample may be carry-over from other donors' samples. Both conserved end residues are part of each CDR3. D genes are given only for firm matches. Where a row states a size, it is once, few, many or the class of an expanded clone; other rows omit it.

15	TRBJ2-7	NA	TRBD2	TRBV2	TGTGCCAGCAGTGAAGCGACTAGCGGGAGCGGAGAGCAGTACTTC	CASSEATSGSGEQYF
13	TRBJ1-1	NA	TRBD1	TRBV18	TGTGCCAGCTCCAGAGACAGGGACACTGAAGCTTTCTTT	CASSRDRDTEAFF
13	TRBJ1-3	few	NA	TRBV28	TGTGCCAGCAGGTCGGACATTGCCGGCACCATATATTTT	CASRSDIAGTIYF
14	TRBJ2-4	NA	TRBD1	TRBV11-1	TGTGCCAGCAGCCCGAACTATGACAGGGACATTCAGTACTTC	CASSPNYDRDIQYF
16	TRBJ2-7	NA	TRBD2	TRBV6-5	TGTGCCAGCAGTTACTCGGGTGGCGGGAGCTACTACGAGCAGTACTTC	CASSYSGGGSYYEQYF
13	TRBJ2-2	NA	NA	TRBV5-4	TGTGCCAGCAGCTTGGTCTACACCGGGGAGCTGTTTTTT	CASSLVYTGELFF
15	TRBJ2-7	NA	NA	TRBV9	TGTGCCAGCAGCGTAGCGGCGGGGACCCTCTACGAGCAGTACTTC	CASSVAAGTLYEQYF
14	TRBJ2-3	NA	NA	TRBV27	TGTGCCAGCAGTCTCCAAATGGGCACAGATACGCAGTATTTT	CASSLQMGTDTQYF
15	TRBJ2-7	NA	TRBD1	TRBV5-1	TGCGCCAGCAGCGGGCCCGACAGGGGGGGGTACGAGCAGTACTTC	CASSGPDRGGYEQYF
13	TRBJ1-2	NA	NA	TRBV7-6	TGTGCCAGCAGCTTCCAGAGAGACTATGGCTACACCTTC	CASSFQRDYGYTF
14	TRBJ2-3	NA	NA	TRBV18	TGTGCCAGCTCACCCAGCTATATAACAGATACGCAGTATTTT	CASSPSYITDTQYF
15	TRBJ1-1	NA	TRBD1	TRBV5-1	TGCGCCAGCAGCTTCGGGACAGGGACATCCCCAGAAGCTTTCTTT	CASSFGTGTSPEAFF
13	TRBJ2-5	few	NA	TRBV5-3	TGTGCCAGCAGCTTTCAGAGCTTAGAGACCCAGTACTTC	CASSFQSLETQYF
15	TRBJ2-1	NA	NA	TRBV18	TGTGCCAGCTCACGTGGCCCGGGAGCGCGCGATGAGCAGTTCTTC	CASSRGPGARDEQFF
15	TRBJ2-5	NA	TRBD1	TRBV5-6	TGTGCCAGCAGCTCACTAACCACAGGGGTAAAGACCCAGTACTTC	CASSSLTTGVKTQYF
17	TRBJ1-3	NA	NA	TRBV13	TGTGCCAGTAGCTTACACCAAGGACTTTTCTCTGGAAACACCATATATTTT	CASSLHQGLFSGNTIYF
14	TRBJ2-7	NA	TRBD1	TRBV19	TGTGCCAGTAGTGAACCACGGGACAGATACGAGCAGTACTTC	CASSEPRDRYEQYF
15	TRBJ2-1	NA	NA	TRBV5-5	TGTGCCAGCATCGCGACGTTGAGCTCCTACAATGAGCAGTTCTTC	CASIATLSSYNEQFF
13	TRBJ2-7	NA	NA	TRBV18	TGTGCCAGCTCACCGGAACTTGACAGCGAGCAGTACTTC	CASSPELDSEQYF
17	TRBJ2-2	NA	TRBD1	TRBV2	TGTGCCAGCAGAGAGCTTGGGGACAGGGGGCGAACCGGGGAGCTGTTTTTT	CASRELGDRGRTGELFF
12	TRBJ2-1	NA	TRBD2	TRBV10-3	TGTGCCATCAAAAGCGGGACCGGAGAGCAGTTCTTC	CAIKSGTGEQFF
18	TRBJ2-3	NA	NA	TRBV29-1	TGCAGCGTTGAAGATCTGCCCCAAGGCGGAGACGCCAAAGATACGCAGTATTTT	CSVEDLPQGGDAKDTQYF
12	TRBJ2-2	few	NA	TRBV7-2	TGTGCCAGCAGCTCGTATACCGGGGAGCTGTTTTTT	CASSSYTGELFF
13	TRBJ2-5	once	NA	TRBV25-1	TGTGCCAGCAGGATGGCCAGCTTGGAGACCCAGTACTTC	CASRMASLETQYF
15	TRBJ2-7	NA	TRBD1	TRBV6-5	TGTGCCAGCAGTTACCAGTCCGAGACAGGGGACGAGCAGTACTTC	CASSYQSETGDEQYF
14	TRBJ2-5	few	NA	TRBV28	TGTGCCAGCAGTCCTGGGGACTACCAAGAGACCCAGTACTTC	CASSPGDYQETQYF
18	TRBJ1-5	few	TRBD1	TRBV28	TGTGCCAGCAGTTTCGAACTCAAAGGACAGGGGAGAGGGCAGCCCCAGCATTTT	CASSFELKGQGRGQPQHF
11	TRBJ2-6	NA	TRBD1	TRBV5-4	TGTGCCAGCAGCCGGACAGGAGTCCTGACTTTC	CASSRTGVLTF
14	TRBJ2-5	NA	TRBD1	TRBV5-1	TGCGCCAGCAGCGAGACAGGGGGCCCAGAGACCCAGTACTTC	CASSETGGPETQYF
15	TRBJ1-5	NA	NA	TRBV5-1	TGCGCCAGCAGCCTAGACAGCCATAGCAATCAGCCCCAGCATTTT	CASSLDSHSNQPQHF
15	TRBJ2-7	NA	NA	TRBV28	TGTGCCAGCACCACTATGGGGACCAAACGCTACGAGCAGTACTTC	CASTTMGTKRYEQYF
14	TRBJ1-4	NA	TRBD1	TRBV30	TGTGCCTGGAGTGGCGGGACAGGGGGTGAAAAACTGTTTTTT	CAWSGGTGGEKLFF
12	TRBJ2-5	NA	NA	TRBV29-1	TGCAGCGTTGATGTAGCGCGGAAGACCCAGTACTTC	CSVDVARKTQYF
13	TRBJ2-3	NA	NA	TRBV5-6	TGTGCCAGCAGCGGACCTATCACAGATACGCAGTATTTT	CASSGPITDTQYF
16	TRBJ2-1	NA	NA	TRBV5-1	TGCGCCAGCAGCCCTTGGACTGAGTTCCCTTTCAATGAGCAGTTCTTC	CASSPWTEFPFNEQFF
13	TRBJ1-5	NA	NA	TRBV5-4	TGTGCCAGCAGCTGGGACGTCGATCAGCCCCAGCATTTT	CASSWDVDQPQHF
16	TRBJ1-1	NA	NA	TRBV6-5	TGTGCCAGCAGTTACTCCGGCGGCAGGGGAAACACTGAAGCTTTCTTT	CASSYSGGRGNTEAFF
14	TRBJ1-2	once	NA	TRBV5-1	TGCGCCAGCAGCTTGGAAACCCCTAACTATGGCTACACCTTC	CASSLETPNYGYTF